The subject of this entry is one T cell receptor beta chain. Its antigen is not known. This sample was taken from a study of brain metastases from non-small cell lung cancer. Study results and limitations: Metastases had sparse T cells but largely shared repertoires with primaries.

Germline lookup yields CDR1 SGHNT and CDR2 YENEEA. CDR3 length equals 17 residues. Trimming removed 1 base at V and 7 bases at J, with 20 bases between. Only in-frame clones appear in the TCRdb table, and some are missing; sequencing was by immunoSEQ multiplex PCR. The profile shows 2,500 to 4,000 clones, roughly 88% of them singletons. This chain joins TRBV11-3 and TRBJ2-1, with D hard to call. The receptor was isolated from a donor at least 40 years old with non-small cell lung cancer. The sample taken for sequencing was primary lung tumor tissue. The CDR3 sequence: CASSLGFYGETENEQFF. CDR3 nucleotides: TGTGCCAGCAGCTTAGGGTTTTATGGCGAGACTGAAAATGAGCAGTTCTTC. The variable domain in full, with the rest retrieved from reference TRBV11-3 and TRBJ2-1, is EAGVVQSPRYKIIEKKQPVAFWCNPISGHNTLYWYLQNLGQGPELLIRYENEEAVDDSQLPKDRFSAERLKGVDSTLKIQPAELGDSAVYLCASSLGFYGETENEQFFGPGTRLTVL.